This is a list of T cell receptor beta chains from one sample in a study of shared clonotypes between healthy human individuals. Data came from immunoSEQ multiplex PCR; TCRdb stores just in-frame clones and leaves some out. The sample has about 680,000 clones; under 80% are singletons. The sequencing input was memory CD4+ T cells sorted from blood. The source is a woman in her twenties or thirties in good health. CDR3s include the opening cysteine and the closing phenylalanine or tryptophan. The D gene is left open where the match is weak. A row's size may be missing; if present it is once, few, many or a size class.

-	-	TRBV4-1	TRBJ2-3	CASSQVISRILSTDTQYF	TGCGCCAGCAGCCAAGTAATCAGCAGAATCCTTAGCACAGATACGCAGTATTTT
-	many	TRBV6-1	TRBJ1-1	CASSVFGDVGTEAFF	TGTGCCAGCAGTGTCTTTGGGGACGTAGGCACTGAAGCTTTCTTT
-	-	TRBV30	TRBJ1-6	CAWSVHQNSPLHF	TGTGCCTGGAGTGTACACCAGAATTCACCCCTCCACTTT
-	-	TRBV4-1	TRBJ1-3	CASSPMGRPSGNTIYF	TGCGCCAGCAGCCCGATGGGCCGGCCCTCTGGAAACACCATATATTTT
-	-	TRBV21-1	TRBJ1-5	CASSKERGSEGGQPQHF	TGTGCCAGCAGCAAAGAACGCGGCTCAGAGGGGGGTCAGCCCCAGCATTTT
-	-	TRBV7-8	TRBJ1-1	CASSSIVGGRAFF	TGTGCCAGCAGCTCCATAGTGGGAGGGAGAGCTTTCTTT
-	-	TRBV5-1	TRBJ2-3	CASSLPTGALDTQYF	TGCGCCAGCAGTCTCCCGACGGGAGCCTTAGATACGCAGTATTTT
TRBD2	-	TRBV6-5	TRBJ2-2	CASKLAGGTGELFF	TGTGCCAGCAAACTAGCGGGAGGCACCGGGGAGCTGTTTTTT
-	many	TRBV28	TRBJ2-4	CASSSLEGAKNIQYF	TGTGCCAGCAGTTCCCTTGAGGGGGCCAAAAACATTCAGTACTTC
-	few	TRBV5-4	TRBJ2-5	CASSLGPGSQETQYF	TGTGCCAGCAGCTTGGGGCCGGGAAGCCAAGAGACCCAGTACTTC